This T cell receptor (beta chain) was obtained from a study of blood T cell repertoires in COVID-19. Libraries were prepared by immunoSEQ multiplex PCR; TCRdb keeps only in-frame clonotypes and omits some of them. This sample yields over 250,000 clones, of which approximately 89% are seen a single time; 1.5% to 2% belongs to the top ten. Germline V gene sequence: CDR1 KGHDR, CDR2 SFDVKD. V was pared by 3 bases and J by 7 bases, with 7 bases of the junction left unmatched. The CDR3 length is 15 residues. This rearrangement joins TRBV24-1 to TRBJ2-1, with 8 bases matching TRBD2. The sequenced sample was PBMCs or T cells enriched from blood (not recorded which). This sequence was found in a woman aged 55-69 years who had recovered from COVID-19. CDR3 loop: CATSDPRGGRNEQFF. In DNA, the CDR3 is TGTGCCACCAGTGATCCCCGCGGGGGGCGGAATGAGCAGTTCTTC.